The clone carrying this T cell receptor (beta chain) was counted at least ten times. The antigen remains undetermined. As the template, RNA transcripts were used to amplify TCR beta CDR3 regions. Second-round multiplex PCR came after first-round RT-PCR with HTBI primers. TCRdb reprocessed the multiplex PCR reads with MiXCR, giving one entry per CDR3 protein. This table has 600,000 to 700,000 distinct CDR3 sequences, about two fifths appearing once. The CDR3 extends over 13 amino acids. Trimming removed 0 bases at V and 4 bases at J, with 6 bases between. Germline V gives CDR1 SEHNR, CDR2 FQNEAQ (reference sequence). No donor had other autoimmune disease, uncontrolled infection, pregnancy or lactation. PBMCs had their origin in fresh peripheral blood (about 10 ml). The data belong to a study of Graves' ophthalmopathy and Graves' hyperthyroidism. Across the study: Researchers obtained peripheral blood at initial diagnosis, before any treatment had begun. Study results and limitations: Clonotypes were expanded in thyroid at above 0.001 frequency, and most also appeared in blood.

The V gene is TRBV7-9, the J gene TRBJ2-5; no firm D call. Material for sequencing was peripheral blood. The clonotype originates from an adult man with Graves' ophthalmopathy. CDR3 coding DNA: TGTGCCAGCAGCTTAGCGCTGGGAGAGACCCAGTACTTC. This gives the protein CASSLALGETQYF.